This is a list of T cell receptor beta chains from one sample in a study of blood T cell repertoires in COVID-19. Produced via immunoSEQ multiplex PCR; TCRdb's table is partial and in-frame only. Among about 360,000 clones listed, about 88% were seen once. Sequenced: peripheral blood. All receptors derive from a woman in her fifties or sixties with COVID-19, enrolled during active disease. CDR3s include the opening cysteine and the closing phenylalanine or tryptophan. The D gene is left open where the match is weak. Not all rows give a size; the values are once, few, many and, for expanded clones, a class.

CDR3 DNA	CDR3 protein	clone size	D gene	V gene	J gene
TGTGCCAGCAGCGTATCTAGCGGGGGGCCAGATACGCAGTATTTT	CASSVSSGGPDTQYF	NA	TRBD2	TRBV7-2	TRBJ2-3
TGTGCCACCAGCCAGGAGGGTCGTACTGAAGCTTTCTTT	CATSQEGRTEAFF	many	NA	TRBV15	TRBJ1-1
TGTGCCAGCAGCCCCCGACAGGGGGCCCTTATGAACACTGAAGCTTTCTTT	CASSPRQGALMNTEAFF	NA	TRBD1	TRBV9	TRBJ1-1
TGTGCCAGCAGCTCTCAACTCGACAATGAGCAGTTCTTC	CASSSQLDNEQFF	NA	NA	TRBV7-3	TRBJ2-1
TGCGCCAGCTCCAATACAGGGATCAGGTATTCACCCCTCCACTTT	CASSNTGIRYSPLHF	NA	NA	TRBV5-1	TRBJ1-6
TGTGCCAGCAGCCTAGTGACAGGGAGAGAGACCCAGTACTTC	CASSLVTGRETQYF	NA	TRBD1	TRBV7-2	TRBJ2-5
TGTGCCAGCAGCGAACGGACTAGCGGCAATGAGCAGTTCTTC	CASSERTSGNEQFF	NA	TRBD2	TRBV13	TRBJ2-1
TGTGCCAGTAGTCTGGGCGCACCTCTCTACGGGGAGCTGTTTTTT	CASSLGAPLYGELFF	NA	NA	TRBV19	TRBJ2-2
TGCGCCAGCAGTGAGTCGTGGACAGGGTCTGAAGCTTTCTTT	CASSESWTGSEAFF	NA	TRBD1	TRBV10-2	TRBJ1-1
TGTGCCAGCAGTTATGGTCAGATTGATTACAATGAGCAGTTCTTC	CASSYGQIDYNEQFF	NA	NA	TRBV6-6	TRBJ2-1
TGTGCCAGCAGCTCTTACCGGGACAGCAATGAAAAACTGTTTTTT	CASSSYRDSNEKLFF	NA	TRBD1	TRBV5-4	TRBJ1-4
TGTGCCAGCAGTCGTACAGGGGGCGAGGGCTACACCTTC	CASSRTGGEGYTF	NA	TRBD1	TRBV11-3	TRBJ1-2
TGTGCCTGGATGTCAGTAGGAAACACCATATATTTT	CAWMSVGNTIYF	few	NA	TRBV30	TRBJ1-3
TGTGCCAGCAGTTTAGCTCAAGGGGGGGGCAGCACAGATACGCAGTATTTT	CASSLAQGGGSTDTQYF	NA	NA	TRBV27	TRBJ2-3
TGTGCCTGGACTCAGGGAGGGCATGGCTACACCTTC	CAWTQGGHGYTF	NA	NA	TRBV30	TRBJ1-2
TGTGCCAGCAGCGTCCGGGACAGGCCCCCCTACGAGCAGTACTTC	CASSVRDRPPYEQYF	NA	TRBD1	TRBV9	TRBJ2-7
TGTGCCAGCAGCTTACTTTCAGGGGTTGAGACCCAGTACTTC	CASSLLSGVETQYF	NA	NA	TRBV7-2	TRBJ2-5
TGCGCCAGCAGCTTGGCACCGGTTTCCTACAATGAGCAGTTCTTC	CASSLAPVSYNEQFF	NA	NA	TRBV5-1	TRBJ2-1
TGTGCCAGCAGTTACTCAGGAGTAAACGAGCAGTACTTC	CASSYSGVNEQYF	NA	NA	TRBV6-5	TRBJ2-7
TGTGCCAGCTCACCGGACAGGGGGGAGGTTAATGGCTACACCTTC	CASSPDRGEVNGYTF	NA	TRBD1	TRBV18	TRBJ1-2
TGTGCCAGCTCCAGACAGGGGGCGGACGAGCAGTACTTC	CASSRQGADEQYF	NA	TRBD1	TRBV18	TRBJ2-7
TGTGCCAGCAGTGCTACTAGCGGGGGGGTAACCGGGGAGCTGTTTTTT	CASSATSGGVTGELFF	NA	TRBD2	TRBV2	TRBJ2-2
TGTGCCAGCAGCCCCCGGGTCAGGTCGGGAGAGCAGTACTTC	CASSPRVRSGEQYF	once	NA	TRBV7-6	TRBJ2-7
TGTGCCTGGAGTTTTGTCCACAGGTACTCTGGAAACACCATATATTTT	CAWSFVHRYSGNTIYF	NA	NA	TRBV30	TRBJ1-3
TGTGCCAGCAGCTCGGACACCTTAGAGGACACTGAAGCTTTCTTT	CASSSDTLEDTEAFF	NA	NA	TRBV7-9	TRBJ1-1
TGTGCCTGGAGTGTGGGGACAGCAGTCTACGAGCAGTACTTC	CAWSVGTAVYEQYF	NA	TRBD1	TRBV30	TRBJ2-7
TGCGCCAGCAGCTTCGGACAGGGGGCCGCAGATACGCAGTATTTT	CASSFGQGAADTQYF	NA	TRBD1	TRBV5-1	TRBJ2-3
TGCGCCAGCAGCCAAGATTCGCAGGCGAACACTGAAGCTTTCTTT	CASSQDSQANTEAFF	NA	NA	TRBV4-1	TRBJ1-1
TGTGCCAGCTCACTCCTCCAAGAGACCCAGTACTTC	CASSLLQETQYF	NA	NA	TRBV18	TRBJ2-5
TGTGCCAGCAGCTTAGGTCCCGGGACCCAGTACTTC	CASSLGPGTQYF	NA	NA	TRBV11-3	TRBJ2-5
TGTGCCAGCAGCTACCCTCTGGTTGGGGCCAGCAATGAGCAGTTCTTC	CASSYPLVGASNEQFF	NA	NA	TRBV7-6	TRBJ2-1
TGTGCCAGCAGTTTATTCTCGAACACTGAAGCTTTCTTT	CASSLFSNTEAFF	NA	NA	TRBV27	TRBJ1-1
TGTGCCAGCAGCTTGCAGGGGGCAGGCACTGAAGCTTTCTTT	CASSLQGAGTEAFF	NA	TRBD1	TRBV28	TRBJ1-1
TGTGCCAGCAGCTCCGGGACAGCAAGCACAGATACGCAGTATTTT	CASSSGTASTDTQYF	NA	TRBD1	TRBV27	TRBJ2-3
TGTGCCAGCAGCGTTAACTCAGGCTACACCTTC	CASSVNSGYTF	NA	NA	TRBV9	TRBJ1-2
TGTGCCAGCAGTGAATTTACAGGGACCTACGCTAACTATGGCTACACCTTC	CASSEFTGTYANYGYTF	NA	NA	TRBV6-1	TRBJ1-2
TGTGCCAGCTCAGCGGGGGGGACCTACGAGCAGTACTTC	CASSAGGTYEQYF	NA	TRBD2	TRBV7-6	TRBJ2-7
TGTGCCAGCTCTTCCAGCGCCACCGGGGAGCTGTTTTTT	CASSSSATGELFF	NA	NA	TRBV2	TRBJ2-2
TGTGCCAGTAGTAGGGAGGGGGGCTATGGCTACACCTTC	CASSREGGYGYTF	NA	NA	TRBV19	TRBJ1-2
TGTGCCAGCAGCTTGTATATTGGGAGCTCCTACAATGAGCAGTTCTTC	CASSLYIGSSYNEQFF	NA	NA	TRBV5-5	TRBJ2-1
TGTGCCAGTAGTACTCCCCTAAACACCGGGGAGCTGTTTTTT	CASSTPLNTGELFF	NA	NA	TRBV19	TRBJ2-2
TGCGCCAGCCGAAACAGGGTCGGACCTTTAAATGAAAAACTGTTTTTT	CASRNRVGPLNEKLFF	NA	NA	TRBV5-1	TRBJ1-4
TGTGCCACCAGTGATGCCGGGACAGGGGACACCGGGGAGCTGTTTTTT	CATSDAGTGDTGELFF	few	TRBD1	TRBV24-1	TRBJ2-2
TGTGCCAGTAGAAGGGACAGTTCTTCCCTCCACTTT	CASRRDSSSLHF	NA	TRBD1	TRBV19	TRBJ1-6
TGTGCCTGGAGTGTAATGGCAGGGGGTGACGAGCAGTACTTC	CAWSVMAGGDEQYF	NA	TRBD1	TRBV30	TRBJ2-7
TGTGCCAGCAGGGGACTAGCGGGGGCCCCGGGAACCGGGGAGCTGTTTTTT	CASRGLAGAPGTGELFF	NA	TRBD2	TRBV9	TRBJ2-2
TGCGCCAGCAGCTTGAAGTTCGGCGGGTTGAACACCGGGGAGCTGTTTTTT	CASSLKFGGLNTGELFF	NA	NA	TRBV5-1	TRBJ2-2
TGTGCCAGCTCACCAGAGGTCCATGAGCAGTTCTTC	CASSPEVHEQFF	NA	NA	TRBV18	TRBJ2-1
TGTGCCAGTAAGGGGGGGTGGCCCGGCCCACAGGGCACTGAAGCTTTCTTT	CASKGGWPGPQGTEAFF	once	NA	TRBV19	TRBJ1-1
TGTGCCAGCAGCTTGGCAGTGGTCCAAGAGACCCAGTACTTC	CASSLAVVQETQYF	few	NA	TRBV5-6	TRBJ2-5
TGTGCCAGCAGTGAAGGACCGGGACAGGGGAACTATGGTTACACCTTC	CASSEGPGQGNYGYTF	NA	TRBD1	TRBV27	TRBJ1-2
TGTGCCAGCAGCCAAGAAGGGACAGGGCTTGATGGCTACACCTTC	CASSQEGTGLDGYTF	NA	TRBD1	TRBV3-1/TRBV3-2	TRBJ1-2
TGTGCCAGCAGTGAATTATTAGGACTAGCGGACGAGCAGTACTTC	CASSELLGLADEQYF	NA	TRBD2	TRBV6-1	TRBJ2-7